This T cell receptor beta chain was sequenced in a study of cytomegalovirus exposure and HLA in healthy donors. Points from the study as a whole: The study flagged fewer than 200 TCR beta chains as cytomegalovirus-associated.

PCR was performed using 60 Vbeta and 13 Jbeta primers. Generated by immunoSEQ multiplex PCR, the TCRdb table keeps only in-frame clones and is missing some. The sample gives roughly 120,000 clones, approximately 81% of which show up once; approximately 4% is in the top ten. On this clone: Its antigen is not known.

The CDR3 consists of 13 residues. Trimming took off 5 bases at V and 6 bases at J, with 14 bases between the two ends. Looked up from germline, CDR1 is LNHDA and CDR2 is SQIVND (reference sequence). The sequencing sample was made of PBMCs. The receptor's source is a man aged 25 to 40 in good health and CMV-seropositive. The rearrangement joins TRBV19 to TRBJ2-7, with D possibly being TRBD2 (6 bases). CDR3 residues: CASSVGGLGEQYF. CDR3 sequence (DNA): TGTGCCAGTAGTGTTGGAGGGCTGGGCGAGCAGTACTTC.